This T cell receptor (beta chain) was found in a study of vaccination and CD4 T cells after COVID-19. The germline gives CDR1 DFQATT, CDR2 SNEGSKA (reference sequence). This CDR3 has 14 amino acids. The J segment lost 4 bases and the V segment lost 5 bases, leaving 6 bases of the junction unmatched. Treatment denoted: roughly 10-day PBMC culture with coronavirus spike peptide pools or control peptides (ViraFEST assay). This clonotype is judged large. Its antigen remains unidentified. Oncomine TCR Beta short-read sequencing was applied to DNA from cultured CD4+ T cells. TCRdb reprocessed the PCR reads via MiXCR and lists one record per CDR3 protein. The data contain fewer than 10,000 distinct CDR3 sequences, roughly 34% of them singletons.

This TCR was recovered from a human donor who had recovered from COVID-19. The material sequenced was CD4+ T cells from blood, cultured in vitro. The rearrangement joins TRBV20-1 to TRBJ2-1; 9 bases are a match to TRBD2. The CDR3 coding sequence is TGCAGTGCTGGAAGGACTAGCGCGTACAATGAGCAGTTCTTC. Translated: CSAGRTSAYNEQFF.